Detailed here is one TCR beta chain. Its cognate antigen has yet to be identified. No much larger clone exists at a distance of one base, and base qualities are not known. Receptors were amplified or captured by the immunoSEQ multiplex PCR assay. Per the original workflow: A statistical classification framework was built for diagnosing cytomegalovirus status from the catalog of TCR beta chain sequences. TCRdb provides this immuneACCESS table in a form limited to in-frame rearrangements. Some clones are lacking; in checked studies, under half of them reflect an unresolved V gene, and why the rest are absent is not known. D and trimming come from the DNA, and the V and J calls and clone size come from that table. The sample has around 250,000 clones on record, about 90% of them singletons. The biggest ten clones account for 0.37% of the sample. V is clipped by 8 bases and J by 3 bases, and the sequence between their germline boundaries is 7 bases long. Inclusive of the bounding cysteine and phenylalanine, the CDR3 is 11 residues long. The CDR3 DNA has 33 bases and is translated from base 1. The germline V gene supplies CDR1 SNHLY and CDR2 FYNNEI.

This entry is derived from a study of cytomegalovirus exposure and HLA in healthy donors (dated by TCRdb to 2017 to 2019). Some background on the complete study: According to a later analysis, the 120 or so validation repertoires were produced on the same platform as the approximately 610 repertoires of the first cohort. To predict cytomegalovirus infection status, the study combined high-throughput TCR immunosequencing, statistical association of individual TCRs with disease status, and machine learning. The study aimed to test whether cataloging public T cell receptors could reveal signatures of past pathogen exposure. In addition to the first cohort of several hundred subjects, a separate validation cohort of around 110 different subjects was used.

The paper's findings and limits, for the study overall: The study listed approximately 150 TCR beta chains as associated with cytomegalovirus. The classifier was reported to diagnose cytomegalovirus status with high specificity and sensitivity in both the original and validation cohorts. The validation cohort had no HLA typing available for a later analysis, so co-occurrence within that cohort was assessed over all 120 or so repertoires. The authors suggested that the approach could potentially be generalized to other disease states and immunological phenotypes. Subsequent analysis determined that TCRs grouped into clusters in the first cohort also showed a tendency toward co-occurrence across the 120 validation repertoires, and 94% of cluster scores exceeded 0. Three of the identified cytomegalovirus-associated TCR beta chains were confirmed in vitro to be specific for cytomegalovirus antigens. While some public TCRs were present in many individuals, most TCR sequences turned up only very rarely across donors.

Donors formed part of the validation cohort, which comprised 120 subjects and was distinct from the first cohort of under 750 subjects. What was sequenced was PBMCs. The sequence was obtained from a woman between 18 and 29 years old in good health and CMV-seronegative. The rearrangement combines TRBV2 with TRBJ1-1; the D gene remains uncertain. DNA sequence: TGTGCCAGCGGGAGGGACACTGAAGCTTTCTTT. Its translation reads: CASGRDTEAFF. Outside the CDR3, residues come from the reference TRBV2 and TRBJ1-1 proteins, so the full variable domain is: EPEVTQTPSHQVTQMGQEVILRCVPISNHLYFYWYRQILGQKVEFLVSFYNNEISEKSEIFDDQFSVERPDGSNFTLKIRSTKLEDSAMYFCASGRDTEAFFGQGTRLTVV.